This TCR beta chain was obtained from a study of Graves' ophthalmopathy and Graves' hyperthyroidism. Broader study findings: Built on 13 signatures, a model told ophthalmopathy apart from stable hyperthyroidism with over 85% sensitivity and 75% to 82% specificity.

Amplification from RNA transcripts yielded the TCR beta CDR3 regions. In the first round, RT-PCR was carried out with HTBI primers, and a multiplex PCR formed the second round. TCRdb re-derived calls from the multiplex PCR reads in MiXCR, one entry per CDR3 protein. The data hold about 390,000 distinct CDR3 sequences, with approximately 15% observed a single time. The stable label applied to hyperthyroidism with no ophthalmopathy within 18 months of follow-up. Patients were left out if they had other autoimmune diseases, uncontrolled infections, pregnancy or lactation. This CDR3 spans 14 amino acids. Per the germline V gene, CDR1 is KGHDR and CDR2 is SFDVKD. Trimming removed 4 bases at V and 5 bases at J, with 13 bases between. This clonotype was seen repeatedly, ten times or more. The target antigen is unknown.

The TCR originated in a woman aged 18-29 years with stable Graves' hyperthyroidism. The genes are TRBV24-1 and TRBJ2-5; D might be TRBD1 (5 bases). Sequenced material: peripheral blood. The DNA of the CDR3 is TGTGCCACCAGTGAACCAGCAGGGTTGGAGACCCAGTACTTC. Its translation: CATSEPAGLETQYF.